This note documents a single T cell receptor (beta chain) sequence. Its antigen remains unknown. Under the authors' procedure: Conventional T cell pools: some 100,000 distinct patient, 13.4x10^4 donor TCRbeta sequences. Clones were sequenced by immunoSEQ multiplex PCR, and TCRdb holds only the in-frame ones, with some missing. That table furnishes V, J and clone size, whereas the DNA furnished D and trimming. The repertoire holds some 25,000 clones, with just under 97% as singletons. Trimming took off 8 bases at V and 0 bases at J, with 20 bases between the two ends. Germline CDR1 reads GTSNPN; CDR2 reads SVGIG (reference sequence). The CDR3 has 15 amino acids. These data originate in a study of B cell selection in AIRE deficiency. Overall study findings and caveats: Shared Treg sequences had shorter CDR3s, biased toward rearrangements with few non-templated insertions. About 30.6% of healthy-donor shared Treg TCRbeta sequences appeared in patient Tconv cells.

CD4+CD127+ cells were sorted as the conventional CD4 T cells. The genes are TRBV30 and TRBJ2-7, with D maybe TRBD1 (5 bases). The clonotype originates from a human donor with AIRE deficiency. The sample consisted of conventional CD4+ T cells sorted from PBMCs. The CDR3 reads CASRKDSPSSYEQYF. The CDR3 DNA is TGTGCCAGCCGCAAAGACAGTCCCAGCTCCTACGAGCAGTACTTC.